A single T cell receptor (beta chain) is shown here with its context. Libraries were prepared by immunoSEQ multiplex PCR; TCRdb keeps only in-frame clonotypes and omits some of them. The sample records 250,000 to 350,000 clones, around 87% being singletons. The CDR3 is 13 residues long. Germline-derived CDR1 and CDR2 are MNHEY and SMNVEV (reference sequence). J was trimmed by 7 bases and V by 3 bases; bases with no gene match: 4. This specimen comes from a study of blood T cell repertoires in COVID-19. In the study overall: COVID-19 samples collected from the United States, Italy and Spain covered acute and convalescent phases.

Donors were grouped by their self-reported clinical history. The source of this sequence is a woman in her thirties who had recovered from COVID-19. The gene calls are TRBV27 and TRBJ1-1, with 8 positions matching TRBD1. The sequenced sample consisted of PBMCs or T cells enriched from blood (not recorded which). CDR3 nucleotide sequence: TGTGCCAGCAGTTTGACAGGGGCACGTGAAGCTTTCTTT. As protein: CASSLTGAREAFF.